This T cell receptor (beta chain) emerged from a study of radiotherapy plus CTLA-4 blockade in lung cancer. Study-wide context: Objective responses were observed in 15% to 20% of patients, and disease control was achieved by 30% to 40%. Study-wide results and caveats: There was expansion of tumor-derived TCR clones in blood after radiotherapy plus ipilimumab. Interferon-beta and early blood T cell clone dynamics reportedly predicted response best.

Sequencing was performed with immunoSEQ multiplex PCR; in TCRdb, only in-frame clones are kept and a portion is missing. Counted here are around 31,000 clones, approximately 80% occurring once; the ten biggest clones make up around 7%. Ipilimumab-mediated CTLA-4 blockade plus focal radiation was given to patients having chemo-refractory metastatic non-small-cell lung cancer. This clone was counted a few times. Its antigen is currently unknown. V lost 8 bases and J lost 3, with 11 bases in between. CDR3 length: 13 amino acids. Germline assignment: CDR1 MNHNS and CDR2 SASEGT. V and J are TRBV6-1 and TRBJ2-1; D possibly corresponds to TRBD1 (6 bases). Here the sequenced sample was peripheral blood, taken from a patient treated with radiotherapy plus ipilimumab. The sequence was obtained from a human donor with non-small cell lung cancer who had stable disease on radiotherapy plus ipilimumab. The CDR3 spells CASRQGGYNEQFF. The CDR3 DNA follows: TGTGCCAGCCGCCAAGGGGGCTACAATGAGCAGTTCTTC.